This T cell receptor (beta chain) was observed in a study of blood T cell repertoires in COVID-19. Study-level information: Acute and convalescent COVID-19 samples came from the United States, Italy and Spain. Sources were T cells, B-cell-depleted T cells, or PBMCs; the material itself was cDNA or gDNA.

Individuals aged about 18 to 89 years were recruited from about two dozen US areas. Recovery meant two consecutive negative NP/OP PCR tests, professional clearance, or resolved symptoms. The V and J ends lost 10 bases and 3 bases respectively, with 12 bases between them. This CDR3 is 12 amino acids long. Germline values: CDR1 ENHRY, CDR2 SYGVKD. Using immunoSEQ multiplex PCR, the repertoire was profiled, and TCRdb retains in-frame clones only, with some absent. This sample has approximately 200,000 clones, with about four fifths found just once. The table lists this clone with a count of one. This TCR derives from a man aged 40-50 years who had recovered from COVID-19. V gene TRBV10-3 combines with J gene TRBJ1-1; TRBD1 is a possible D gene (5 bases). The sequenced sample was PBMCs or T cells enriched from blood (not recorded which). CDR3 bases: TGTGCCACCTTGGGGGACTACACTGAAGCTTTCTTT. It encodes CATLGDYTEAFF.